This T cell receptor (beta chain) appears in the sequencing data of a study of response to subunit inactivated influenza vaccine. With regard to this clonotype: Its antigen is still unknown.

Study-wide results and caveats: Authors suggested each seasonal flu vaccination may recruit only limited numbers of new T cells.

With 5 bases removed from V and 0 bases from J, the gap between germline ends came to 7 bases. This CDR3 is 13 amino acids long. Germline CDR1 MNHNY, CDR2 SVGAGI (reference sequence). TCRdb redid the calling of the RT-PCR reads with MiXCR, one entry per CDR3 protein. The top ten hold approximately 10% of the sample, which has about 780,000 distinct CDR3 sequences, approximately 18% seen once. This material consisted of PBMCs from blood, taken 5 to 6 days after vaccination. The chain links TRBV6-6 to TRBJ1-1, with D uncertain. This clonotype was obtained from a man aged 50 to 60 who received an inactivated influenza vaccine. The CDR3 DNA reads TGTGCCAGCAGTCAGTCACTGAACACTGAAGCTTTCTTT. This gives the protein CASSQSLNTEAFF.